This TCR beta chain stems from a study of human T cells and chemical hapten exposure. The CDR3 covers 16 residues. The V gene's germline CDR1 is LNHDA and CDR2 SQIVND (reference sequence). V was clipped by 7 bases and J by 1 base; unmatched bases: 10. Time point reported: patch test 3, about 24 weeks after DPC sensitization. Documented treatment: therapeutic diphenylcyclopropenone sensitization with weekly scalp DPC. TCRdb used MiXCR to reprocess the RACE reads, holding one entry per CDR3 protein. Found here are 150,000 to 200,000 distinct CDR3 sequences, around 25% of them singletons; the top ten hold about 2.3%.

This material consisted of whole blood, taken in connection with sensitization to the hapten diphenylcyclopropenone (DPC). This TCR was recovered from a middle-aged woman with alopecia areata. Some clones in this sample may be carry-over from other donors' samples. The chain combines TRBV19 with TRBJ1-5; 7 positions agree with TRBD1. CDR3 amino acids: CASKREAGGSNQPQHF. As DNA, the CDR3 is TGTGCCAGTAAGCGTGAGGCAGGGGGGAGCAATCAGCCCCAGCATTTT.